These 27 T cell receptor beta chains share one sample of origin, sequenced in a study of T cells in Graves' hyperthyroidism and ophthalmopathy. There were TCR beta CDR3 regions amplified from RNA transcripts. In the first-round RT-PCR of the TCR CDR3, the HTBI primer set was used. TCRdb itself ran the multiplex PCR reads through MiXCR, one entry per CDR3 protein. The sample lists approximately 430,000 distinct CDR3 sequences; approximately 14% were seen once. Sequences were obtained from blood. The receptor source for this set is a young man with Graves' ophthalmopathy.

This clonotype was counted at least ten times. The J gene is TRBJ2-7, the V gene TRBV13; possibly TRBD1 for D (6 bases). Trimming removed 6 bases from V and 3 bases from J, with 9 bases in between. Germline-derived CDR1 and CDR2 are PRHDT and FYEKMQ (reference sequence). CDR3 length: 12 amino acids. The CDR3 spells CASSSDSYEQYF. For the CDR3, the DNA is TGTGCCAGCAGTTCGGACAGCTACGAGCAGTACTTC.

V gene TRBV4-1 combines with J gene TRBJ1-1, with D possibly TRBD1 on 6 matching bases. Looked up from germline, CDR1 is MGHRA and CDR2 is YSYEKL. Trimming shortened V by 1 base and J by 5 bases, and 8 bases separated the two germline ends. CDR3 length: 13 residues. CDR3 coding DNA: TGCGCCAGCAGCCAAGGGCAGGGGACTGAAGCTTTCTTT. It translates to CASSQGQGTEAFF.

This clonotype was observed many times. V gene TRBV12-3 or TRBV12-4 combines with J gene TRBJ1-1, with D possibly TRBD1 on 5 matching bases. The CDR3 is 14 residues long. Trimming cost V 4 bases and J 3 bases, with 12 bases left between them. The CDR3 sequence is CASSSYTGYTEAFF. The CDR3 region has the DNA TGTGCCAGCAGTTCATATACAGGTTACACTGAAGCTTTCTTT.

This clonotype was seen ten or more times. The chain links TRBV5-1 to TRBJ2-2, with D uncertain. Germline CDR1 reads SGHRS; CDR2 reads YFSETQ. This CDR3 spans 13 amino acids. V was trimmed by 4 bases and J by 6 bases, leaving 10 bases between them. The CDR3 DNA reads TGCGCCAGCAGCCCGCAATTCTCCGGGGAGCTGTTTTTT. This gives the protein CASSPQFSGELFF. Together with reference TRBV5-1 and TRBJ2-2, the CDR3 gives the full variable domain: KAGVTQTPRYLIKTRGQQVTLSCSPISGHRSVSWYQQTPGQGLQFLFEYFSETQRNKGNFPGRFSGRQFSNSRSEMNVSTLELGDSALYLCASSPQFSGELFFGEGSRLTVL.

J is TRBJ2-7 and V is TRBV7-8, with a weak D call TRBD2 (5 bases). V gave up 8 bases and J gave up 7 bases, with 21 bases separating them. The CDR3 length is 14 residues. Per germline, CDR1 SGHVS and CDR2 FQNEAQ. The CDR3 DNA reads as TGTGCCAGCCTCAGAGGTGGGATCTCGGGGGAGCAGTACTTC. This encodes CASLRGGISGEQYF. Filled out from reference TRBV7-8 and TRBJ2-7, the complete variable domain reads GAGVSQSPRYKVAKRGQDVALRCDPISGHVSLFWYQQALGQGPEFLTYFQNEAQLDKSGLPSDRFFAERPEGSVSTLKIQRTQQEDSAVYLCASLRGGISGEQYFGPGTRLTVT.

About this clonotype: Since a much larger clone is just one base distant, this may be a read error. Likely a read error: the CDR3 ends without its conserved phenylalanine or tryptophan. The chain uses TRBV12-3 or TRBV12-4 and TRBJ2-7; 8 bases align to TRBD1. The ends lost 3 bases at V and 3 bases at J; junction bases unmatched: 4. The CDR3 runs 14 residues. The DNA for the CDR3 is TGTGCCAGCAGTTTGGGACAGGACCTCTACGAGCAGTACCTC. Translation gives CASSLGQDLYEQYL.

Regarding this clonotype: Since a much larger clone is just one base distant, this may be a read error. This rearrangement joins TRBV27 to TRBJ2-1; D possibly corresponds to TRBD2 (6 bases). The DNA matches TRBJ2-7 better at its end, which makes the J call doubtful. The CDR3 runs to 14 residues. CDR1 is MNHEY and CDR2 is SMNVEV in the germline V gene (reference sequence). This CDR3 is CASSFGLHYNEQYF. The CDR3 region has the DNA TGTGCCAGCAGTTTCGGACTACACTACAATGAGCAGTACTTC.

This clonotype has ten or more counts. CDR3 sequence reads: CASKGGGNSNQPQHF. CDR3 DNA: TGTGCCAGCAAAGGTGGGGGCAATAGCAATCAGCCCCAGCATTTT. This sequence joins TRBV6-1 and TRBJ1-5; weak D call: TRBD1 (6 bases). V lost 7 bases, J lost 0 bases, and 13 bases lay in between. This CDR3 comprises 15 residues. Germline V gives CDR1 MNHNS, CDR2 SASEGT.

The V and J genes are TRBV6-5 and TRBJ1-5; unclear D gene. CDR1 MNHEY and CDR2 SVGAGI come from the germline V gene. Trimming cost V 2 bases and J 12 bases, with 11 bases left between them. The CDR3 sequence is 12 residues long. The CDR3 nucleotides are TGTGCCAGCAGTTACGAAGAAGGGAGCCAGCATTTT. This gives the protein CASSYEEGSQHF.

This clonotype has a count of ten or more. One end of the junction does not line up with germline, which may come from a read error. The chain joins TRBV10-2 to TRBJ1-1, with a possible D match to TRBD1 (6 bases). The CDR3 has 17 residues. Germline loops: CDR1 WSHSY, CDR2 SAAADI. CDR3 bases: TGCGCCAGCACTGAGGGTGGACAGAACTTGGGCAACACTGAAGCTTTCTTT. Amino acids: CASTEGGQNLGNTEAFF.

At least ten counts were recorded for this clonotype. The chain combines TRBV2 with TRBJ1-1, with 8 positions matching TRBD1. The germline CDR1 and CDR2 sequences are SNHLY and FYNNEI. Germline trimming cut 6 bases from V and 3 bases from J; bases unmatched to any gene: 3. There are 13 residues in the CDR3. This CDR3 reads CASRTQGDTEAFF. CDR3 DNA: TGTGCCAGCAGAACACAGGGGGACACTGAAGCTTTCTTT.

As concerns this clonotype: A much bigger clone sits one base away, suggesting this may be a read error. The rearrangement uses TRBV27 and TRBJ1-1; possible D gene TRBD1, 6 bases. Germline loops: CDR1 MNHEY, CDR2 SMNVEV (reference sequence). The ends were cut back, 7 bases at V and 5 bases at J, with 20 bases in the middle. This CDR3 has 15 residues. The CDR3 loop is CASNPNRGAATEAFF. The DNA of the CDR3 is TGTGCCAGCAATCCGAATCGGGGGGCAGCTACTGAAGCTTTCTTT.

This clonotype was observed at least ten times. The chain joins TRBV20-1 to TRBJ1-5; D gene uncertain. The germline V gene has CDR1 DFQATT and CDR2 SNEGSKA (reference sequence). Trimming cost V 3 bases and J 0 bases, with 3 bases left between them. This CDR3 has 12 amino acids. The CDR3 region has the DNA TGCAGTGCTAGTGATAGCAATCAGCCCCAGCATTTT. Translating gives CSASDSNQPQHF.

This clonotype appeared a few times. The V and J genes are TRBV4-1 and TRBJ1-5; TRBD1 agrees at 7 bases. The CDR3 length is 14 residues. The V and J ends lost 3 bases and 7 bases, in that order; junction bases with no gene match: 6. Looked up from germline, CDR1 is MGHRA and CDR2 is YSYEKL. CDR3 DNA: TGCGCCAGCAGCCACAACAGGGGCGGGCAGCCCCAGCATTTT. This gives the protein CASSHNRGGQPQHF.

This clonotype was seen ten or more times. The chain has TRBV20-1 and TRBJ2-1; TRBD2 agrees at 12 bases. The CDR3 has 17 amino acids. Germline V gene lookup returns CDR1 DFQATT and CDR2 SNEGSKA (reference sequence). Losses at the gene ends were 1 base for V and 1 base for J; bases not matched to a gene: 5. As DNA, the CDR3 is TGCAGTGCTAGAGGGGGACTAGCGGGCCTTTCCTACAATGAGCAGTTCTTC. As protein: CSARGGLAGLSYNEQFF.

The V and J genes are TRBV18 and TRBJ2-7, with 7 bases fitting TRBD1. Germline V gives CDR1 KGHSH, CDR2 LQKENI. This CDR3 contains 16 residues. V shed 8 bases and J 7 bases; nucleotides not matched to a gene: 20. The DNA of the CDR3 is TGTGCCAGCGACTCAATCGGGGACAGCCATATGAGTGAGCAGTACTTC. Its protein product is CASDSIGDSHMSEQYF. Variable domain in full (rest from reference TRBV18 and TRBJ2-7): NAGVMQNPRHLVRRRGQEARLRCSPMKGHSHVYWYRQLPEEGLKFMVYLQKENIIDESGMPKERFSAEFPKEGPSILRIQQVVRGDSAAYFCASDSIGDSHMSEQYFGPGTRLTVT.

This clonotype was counted at least ten times. The chain carries TRBV7-9 and TRBJ2-7; D gene ambiguous. The V end was cut by 2 bases, the J end by 5 bases, with 13 bases between. From germline, CDR1 is SEHNR and CDR2 FQNEAQ (reference sequence). This CDR3 contains 14 residues. In DNA form, the CDR3 reads TGTGCCAGCAGCTTAAGCAGTCAGATCCACGAGCAGTACTTC. This encodes CASSLSSQIHEQYF. Based on the CDR3 plus reference TRBV7-9 and TRBJ2-7, the full variable domain is DTGVSQNPRHKITKRGQNVTFRCDPISEHNRLYWYRQTLGQGPEFLTYFQNEAQLEKSRLLSDRFSAERPKGSFSTLEIQRTEQGDSAMYLCASSLSSQIHEQYFGPGTRLTVT.

This clonotype has a count of ten or more. This chain links TRBV5-8 with TRBJ2-5, with D possibly TRBD1 on 6 matching bases. This CDR3 spans 13 amino acids. The V gene's germline CDR1 is SGHTS and CDR2 YDEGEE. V was shortened by 3 bases and J by 3 bases, with 9 bases between the two germline ends. CDR3 loop: CASSWGTKETQYF. CDR3 DNA sequence: TGTGCCAGCAGCTGGGGGACAAAAGAGACCCAGTACTTC.

This clonotype came up a few times. A much larger clone differs by one base, so this may be a read error. The chain links TRBV12-3 or TRBV12-4 to TRBJ2-7, with D possibly being TRBD2 (5 bases). Trimming left V 4 bases short and J 7 bases short, with 11 bases between. This CDR3 is built from 12 residues. As DNA, the CDR3 is TGTGCCAGCAGTTACCACGGAGGTGAGCAGTACTTC. It encodes CASSYHGGEQYF.

Ten or more counts support this clonotype. The chain employs TRBV2 and TRBJ2-5; 8 bases match TRBD2. V lost 6 bases to trimming and J lost 4 bases; unmatched junction nucleotides: 7. There are 14 residues in the CDR3. CDR1 SNHLY and CDR2 FYNNEI come from the germline V gene. The CDR3 protein is CASSGAGVVETQYF. DNA for the CDR3: TGTGCCAGCAGCGGAGCGGGAGTGGTAGAGACCCAGTACTTC.

This clonotype was seen at least ten times. The chain is built from TRBV6-1 and TRBJ2-3; no firm D call. Germline lookup yields CDR1 MNHNS and CDR2 SASEGT. Trimming left V 1 base short and J 2 bases short, with 4 bases between. This CDR3 comprises 13 residues. CDR3 loop: CASSEDTTDTQYF. Written as DNA, the CDR3 is TGTGCCAGCAGTGAAGATACCACAGATACGCAGTATTTT.

This chain joins TRBV5-4 and TRBJ2-7; 10 bases are a match to TRBD2. The CDR3 has 15 residues. Per the germline V gene, CDR1 is SGHNT and CDR2 is YYREEE (reference sequence). Unmatched junction bases numbered 7, after V lost 0 bases and J lost 7 bases. The CDR3 loop is CASSLGLAGAGEQYF. As DNA, the CDR3 is TGTGCCAGCAGCTTGGGTCTAGCGGGAGCGGGGGAGCAGTACTTC.

With regard to this clonotype: Just one base apart from a much larger clone, this may be a read error. This chain connects TRBV6-2 or TRBV6-3 to TRBJ2-2; possible D gene TRBD1, 6 bases. Germline V gene sequence: CDR1 MNHEY, CDR2 SVGEGT. This CDR3 contains 14 residues. The CDR3 sequence is CASSYRDNTGKLFF. CDR3 nucleotide sequence: TGTGCCAGCAGTTACCGGGACAACACCGGGAAGCTGTTTTTT.

This clonotype was seen ten or more times. The chain links TRBV4-1 to TRBJ1-5; D remains unclear. Trimming took 0 bases from V and 6 from J, leaving 12 bases between them. Germline V gives CDR1 MGHRA, CDR2 YSYEKL. The CDR3 loop spans 15 amino acids. Here the CDR3 reads CASSQEAGLGQPQHF. The CDR3 DNA reads TGCGCCAGCAGCCAAGAAGCGGGCTTGGGTCAGCCCCAGCATTTT.

This clonotype was detected many times. The CDR3 here is CATSDLMDTEAFF. In DNA form, the CDR3 reads TGTGCCACCAGTGATTTGATGGACACTGAAGCTTTCTTT. This sequence joins TRBV24-1 and TRBJ1-1; D unresolved. The V end was cut by 0 bases, the J end by 3 bases, with 4 bases between. The germline gives CDR1 KGHDR, CDR2 SFDVKD. This CDR3 spans 13 amino acids.

In the case of this clonotype: An end of the junction differs from the germline gene, which may be a read error. This chain uses TRBV5-5 with TRBJ2-1; 13 bases agree with TRBD2. Germline CDR1 SGHKS, CDR2 YYEKEE (reference sequence). The CDR3 sequence is 16 residues long. CDR3 region: CASRAGTSGKYNKQFF. As DNA, the CDR3 is TGTGCCAGCAGAGCCGGGACTAGCGGGAAATACAATAAGCAGTTCTTC.

This clonotype was seen ten or more times. This rearrangement joins TRBV7-3 to TRBJ2-3; 8 nucleotides match TRBD1. This CDR3 is built from 14 residues. V trimming: 3 bases; J trimming: 3 bases; junction bases outside the gene matches: 2. CDR1 and CDR2 from the germline V gene are SGHTA and FQGTGA. The CDR3 reads CASSFNRGTDTQYF. In DNA form, the CDR3 reads TGTGCCAGCAGCTTTAACAGGGGGACAGATACGCAGTATTTT.